This T cell receptor beta chain was identified in a study of response to subunit inactivated influenza vaccine. Study-level findings and limits: Authors proposed each seasonal influenza vaccination draws in few new T cells.

The CDR3 contains 13 residues. Trimming stripped 3 bases from V and 4 bases from J, with 9 bases between. A word on this clonotype: Its specificity is not known.

Each CDR3 protein is one row after TCRdb ran MiXCR on the RT-PCR reads. The repertoire holds about 520,000 distinct CDR3 sequences, with approximately 11% as singletons. Sample: PBMCs from blood, taken about 40 days after vaccination. The V and J genes are TRBV12-3 or TRBV12-4 and TRBJ1-1, with D unclear. The TCR sequence derives from a man in his fifties or sixties who received an inactivated influenza vaccine. CDR3 residues: CASSLSPFTEAFF. In nucleotides, the CDR3 is TGTGCCAGCAGTTTGTCCCCATTCACTGAAGCTTTCTTT.